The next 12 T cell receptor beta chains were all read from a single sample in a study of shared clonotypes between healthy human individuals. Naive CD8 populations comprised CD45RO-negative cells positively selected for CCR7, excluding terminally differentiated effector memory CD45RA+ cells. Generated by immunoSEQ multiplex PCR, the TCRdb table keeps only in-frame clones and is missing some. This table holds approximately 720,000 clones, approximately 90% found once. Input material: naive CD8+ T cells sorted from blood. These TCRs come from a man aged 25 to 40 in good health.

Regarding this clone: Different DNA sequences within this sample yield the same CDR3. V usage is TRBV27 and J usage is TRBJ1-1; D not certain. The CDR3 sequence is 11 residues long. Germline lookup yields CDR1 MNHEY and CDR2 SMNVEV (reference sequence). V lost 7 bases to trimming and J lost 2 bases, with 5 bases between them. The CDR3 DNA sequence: TGTGCCAGCAAAAGAAACACTGAAGCTTTCTTT. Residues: CASKRNTEAFF.

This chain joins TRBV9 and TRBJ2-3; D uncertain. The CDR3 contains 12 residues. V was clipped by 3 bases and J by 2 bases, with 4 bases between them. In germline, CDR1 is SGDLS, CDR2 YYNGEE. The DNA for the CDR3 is TGTGCCAGCAGCGAGGTCACAGATACGCAGTATTTT. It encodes CASSEVTDTQYF.

This chain's CDR3 is CASSLAGSGSGEQYF. The CDR3 nucleotides are TGTGCCAGCAGCTTAGCGGGTAGCGGGAGTGGAGAGCAGTACTTC. This chain links TRBV7-2 with TRBJ2-7; TRBD2 matches 9 bases. V lost 0 bases to trimming and J lost 7 bases; unmatched junction nucleotides: 7. This CDR3 is 15 amino acids long. Germline CDR1 SGHTA, CDR2 FQGNSA. Full variable domain (missing parts from reference TRBV7-2 and TRBJ2-7): GAGVSQSPSNKVTEKGKDVELRCDPISGHTALYWYRQSLGQGLEFLIYFQGNSAPDKSGLPSDRFSAERTGGSVSTLTIQRTQQEDSAVYLCASSLAGSGSGEQYFGPGTRLTVT.

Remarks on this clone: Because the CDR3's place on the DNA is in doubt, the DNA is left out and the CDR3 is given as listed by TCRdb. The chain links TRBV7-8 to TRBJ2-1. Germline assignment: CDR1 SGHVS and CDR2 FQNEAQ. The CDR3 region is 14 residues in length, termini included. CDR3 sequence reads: CASSFRGRYNGQFF.

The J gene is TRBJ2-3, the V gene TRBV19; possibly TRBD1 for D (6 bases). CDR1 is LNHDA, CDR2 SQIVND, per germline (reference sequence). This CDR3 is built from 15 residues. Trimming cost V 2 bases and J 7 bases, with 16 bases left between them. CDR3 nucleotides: TGTGCCAGTAGTATATCGGCAGGGGATCTCTATACGCAGTATTTT. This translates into CASSISAGDLYTQYF.

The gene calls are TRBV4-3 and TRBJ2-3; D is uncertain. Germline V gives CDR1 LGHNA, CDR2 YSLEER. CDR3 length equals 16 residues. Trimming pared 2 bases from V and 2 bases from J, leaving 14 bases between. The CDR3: CASSQFLADPTDTQYF. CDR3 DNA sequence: TGCGCCAGCAGCCAATTTCTGGCGGACCCCACAGATACGCAGTATTTT.

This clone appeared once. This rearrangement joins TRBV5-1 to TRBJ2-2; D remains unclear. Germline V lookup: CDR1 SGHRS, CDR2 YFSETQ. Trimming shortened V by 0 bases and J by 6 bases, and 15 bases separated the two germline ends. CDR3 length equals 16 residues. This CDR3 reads CASSLARISPSGELFF. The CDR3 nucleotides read TGCGCCAGCAGCTTGGCCCGCATTAGCCCGTCCGGGGAGCTGTTTTTT.

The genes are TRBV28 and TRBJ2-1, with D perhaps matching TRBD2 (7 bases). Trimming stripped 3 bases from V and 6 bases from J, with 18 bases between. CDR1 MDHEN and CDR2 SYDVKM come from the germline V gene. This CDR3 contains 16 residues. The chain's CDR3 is CASSFSRIGGVNEQFF. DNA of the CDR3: TGTGCCAGCAGTTTTAGCCGGATAGGGGGGGTCAATGAGCAGTTCTTC.

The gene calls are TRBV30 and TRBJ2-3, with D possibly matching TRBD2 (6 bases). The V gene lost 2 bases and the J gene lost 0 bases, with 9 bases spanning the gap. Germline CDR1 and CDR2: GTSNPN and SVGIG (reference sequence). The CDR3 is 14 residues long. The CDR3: CAWSPGVSTDTQYF. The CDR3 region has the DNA TGTGCCTGGAGTCCGGGGGTAAGCACAGATACGCAGTATTTT.

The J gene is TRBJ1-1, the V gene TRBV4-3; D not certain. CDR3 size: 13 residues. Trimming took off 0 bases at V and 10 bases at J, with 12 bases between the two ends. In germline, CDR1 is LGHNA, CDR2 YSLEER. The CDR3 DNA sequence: TGCGCCAGCAGCCAAGAAGGCGAATCCTTAGCTTTCTTT. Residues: CASSQEGESLAFF.

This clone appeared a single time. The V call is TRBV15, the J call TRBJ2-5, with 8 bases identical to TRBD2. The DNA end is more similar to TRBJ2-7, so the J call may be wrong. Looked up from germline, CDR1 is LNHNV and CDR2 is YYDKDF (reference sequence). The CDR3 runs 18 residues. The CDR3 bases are TGTGCCACCAGCAGAGACTCGAACCCGCGGGAGGTACCCTACGAGCAGTACTTC. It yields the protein CATSRDSNPREVPYEQYF.

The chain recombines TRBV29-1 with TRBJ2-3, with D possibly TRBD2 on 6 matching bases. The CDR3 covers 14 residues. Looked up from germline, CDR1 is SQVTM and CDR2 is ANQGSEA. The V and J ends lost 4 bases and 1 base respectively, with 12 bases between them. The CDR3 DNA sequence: TGCAGCGTTGTTACGGGAGTGCGCACAGATACGCAGTATTTT. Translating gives CSVVTGVRTDTQYF.